This paragraph reports one T cell receptor beta chain. This sample is part of a study of control samples from healthy donors and cancer patients. The assay was immunoSEQ multiplex PCR, and TCRdb's table has in-frame clones only and misses some. This table has 70,000 to 85,000 clones, roughly 82% appearing once. J was trimmed by 6 bases and V by 5 bases; bases with no gene match: 11. CDR3 length: 16 amino acids. CDR1 MDHEN and CDR2 SYDVKM come from the germline V gene. Specimen: PBMCs. The receptor's source is a man aged 55 to 70 with head and neck cancer. The chain is built from TRBV28 and TRBJ1-5, with 9 bases identical to TRBD1. Here the CDR3 reads CASSRTTGGAGQPQHF. As DNA, the CDR3 is TGTGCCAGCAGTCGGACAACAGGGGGCGCGGGTCAGCCCCAGCATTTT.